The clone carrying this T cell receptor beta chain was seen at least ten times. This specimen belongs to a study of T-cell reconstitution after alpha-beta-depleted transplantation in children. Preparation of the TCRbeta library was carried out with unique molecular identifiers. TCRdb independently ran MiXCR on the PCR reads; one entry per CDR3 protein. The sample has a few hundred thousand distinct CDR3 sequences, approximately 20% seen once. The CDR3 loop spans 13 amino acids. V was cut by 4 bases and J by 0 bases, with 9 bases left in between. Germline V gene data show CDR1 as DFQATT and CDR2 as SNEGSKA (reference sequence).

The chain links TRBV20-1 to TRBJ1-1, with D hard to call. The material sequenced was PBMCs from the stem cell graft donor, taken from the stem cell graft. The receptor's source is a human donor who donated a stem cell graft to a child with acute lymphoblastic leukemia. The CDR3 loop is CSANGILNTEAFF. The CDR3 DNA is TGCAGTGCTAATGGCATATTGAACACTGAAGCTTTCTTT.